Listed below are T cell receptor beta chains from one sample, sequenced in a study of blood T cells in healthy people across ages. Each CDR3 protein is one row after TCRdb ran MiXCR on the 5' RACE reads. The data show hundreds of thousands of distinct CDR3 sequences, roughly 30% seen once. The sequenced sample was blood. The receptors shown here come from a woman of 80 years or more in good health. Both conserved end residues are part of each CDR3. D genes are given only for firm matches. Some rows have no size entry. The others give once, few or many, or a class for an expanded clone.

D,J,V,length,size,DNA,CDR3
-,TRBJ2-1,TRBV4-2,17,many,TGTGCCAGCAGCCTCGGGGGCGCCCTAAACCCCTACAATGAGCAGTTCTTC,CASSLGGALNPYNEQFF
-,TRBJ1-4,TRBV12-3/TRBV12-4,14,-,TGTGCCAGCAGTTTAACTACGGTTAATGAAAAACTGTTTTTT,CASSLTTVNEKLFF
TRBD1,TRBJ2-7,TRBV6-5,14,many,TGTGCCAGCGGTGCCGGGACAGGGTCCCACGAGCAGTACTTC,CASGAGTGSHEQYF
-,TRBJ1-5,TRBV20-1,16,-,TGCAGTGCTAGAAACAAAGGGGCAGGGTGGAATCAGCCCCAGCATTTT,CSARNKGAGWNQPQHF
-,TRBJ2-7,TRBV5-1,14,many,TGCGCCAGCAGCTTCGGAGGACTGCCTTACGAGCAGTACTTC,CASSFGGLPYEQYF
-,TRBJ2-3,TRBV7-8,14,-,TGTGCCAGCAGCCAAGCCAGGCGGACAGATACGCAGTATTTT,CASSQARRTDTQYF
-,TRBJ2-1,TRBV7-3,13,many,TGTGCCAGCAGCCTGGGGGCAGCCAATGAGCAGTTCTTC,CASSLGAANEQFF
TRBD2,TRBJ2-5,TRBV7-6,16,-,TGTGCCAGCAGCTTAGAGGGCGGGGGGACCCAAGAGACCCAGTACTTC,CASSLEGGGTQETQYF
-,TRBJ1-1,TRBV5-6,16,-,TGTGCCAGCAGCCCCGGGACATTGGTAGTCAACACTGAAGCTTTCTTT,CASSPGTLVVNTEAFF
-,TRBJ1-6,TRBV2,11,-,TGTGCCAGTTCCGAAGGGGGGGCCCTCCACTTT,CASSEGGALHF
TRBD2,TRBJ2-5,TRBV20-1,16,many,TGCAGTGCTAGATCGGGACTAGCGGGACAGCAAGAGACCCAGTACTTC,CSARSGLAGQQETQYF